Shown below are 20 T cell receptor beta chains from a single sample sequenced in a study of control samples from healthy donors and cancer patients. TCRdb's copy holds only in-frame clones and misses some; the assay was immunoSEQ multiplex PCR. The repertoire holds tens of thousands of clones, more than 70% seen once, with 5% to 7% in the top ten. Material: PBMCs. Source of these receptors: a man in his 60s with colorectal cancer.

The chain employs TRBV29-1 and TRBJ1-1; D is uncertain. This CDR3 is built from 12 residues. CDR1 and CDR2 from the germline V gene are SQVTM and ANQGSEA. Trimming pared 2 bases from V and 0 bases from J, leaving 4 bases between. DNA for the CDR3: TGCAGCGTTGAAAAAATGAACACTGAAGCTTTCTTT. Its protein is CSVEKMNTEAFF.

The chain carries TRBV28 and TRBJ1-6, with D hard to call. V was cut by 6 bases and J by 5 bases, with 11 bases left in between. Germline V gives CDR1 MDHEN, CDR2 SYDVKM. The CDR3 has 14 residues. The CDR3 DNA is TGTGCCAGCAGAACTGCAGGCCATAATTCACCCCTCCACTTT. This sequence encodes CASRTAGHNSPLHF.

The chain joins TRBV11-3 to TRBJ2-5; TRBD1 agrees at 7 bases. Losses at the gene ends were 8 bases for V and 5 bases for J; bases not matched to a gene: 8. The CDR3 covers 13 residues. Germline V gives CDR1 SGHNT, CDR2 YENEEA. This chain's CDR3 is CASLGGRGETQYF. The CDR3 bases are TGTGCCAGCCTAGGGGGCAGAGGCGAGACCCAGTACTTC.

The CDR3 DNA reads TGTGCCAGCAGCGAGGGACTATTCGGAACAGATACGCAGTATTTT. Encoded protein: CASSEGLFGTDTQYF. The V and J genes are TRBV9 and TRBJ2-3; 7 bases match TRBD2. The CDR3 spans 15 residues. V lost 3 bases and J lost 3; bases outside the gene matches: 7. In germline, CDR1 is SGDLS, CDR2 YYNGEE.

The sample holds a few counts of this clone. This chain connects TRBV5-6 to TRBJ2-3; D uncertain. Between the trimmed V and J ends, which lost 2 bases and 9 bases, there was a span of 19 bases. CDR3 length: 15 amino acids. The germline V gene has CDR1 SGHDT and CDR2 YYEEEE. CDR3 loop: CASSLSKLGPETQYF. CDR3 sequence (DNA): TGTGCCAGCAGCTTATCGAAGTTAGGGCCCGAGACGCAGTATTTT.

A few counts support this clone. Other nucleotide sequences from this sample produce the same CDR3. The gene calls are TRBV7-9 and TRBJ1-1; unclear D gene. The germline V gene has CDR1 SEHNR and CDR2 FQNEAQ (reference sequence). CDR3 length: 13 amino acids. Trimming stripped 1 base from V and 1 base from J, with 4 bases between. CDR3 protein: CASSLEENTEAFF. The CDR3, as DNA: TGTGCCAGCAGCTTAGAAGAGAACACTGAAGCTTTCTTT.

The chain uses TRBV12-5 and TRBJ1-1; no firm D call. Per germline, CDR1 LGHNT and CDR2 FRNRAP. CDR3 length: 13 amino acids. V gave up 1 base and J gave up 5 bases, with 8 bases separating them. The CDR3 DNA follows: TGTGCTAGTGGTTTGGGCGGTAGGACTGAAGCTTTCTTT. It encodes CASGLGGRTEAFF.

The chain recombines TRBV6-5 with TRBJ2-7; 7 bases line up with TRBD2. J gave up 3 bases and V 10 bases, and 6 bases lay outside the gene matches. The CDR3 covers 12 residues. Germline V gene data show CDR1 as MNHEY and CDR2 as SVGAGI. DNA of the CDR3: TGTGCCACCCTGGGGGGGGTCTACGAGCAGTACTTC. It codes for CATLGGVYEQYF.

The chain uses TRBV3-1 (or the pseudogene TRBV3-2) and TRBJ1-1; a weak D match, TRBD1 (6 bases). The germline gives CDR1 LGHDT, CDR2 YNNKEL (reference sequence). CDR3 length equals 12 residues. V lost 4 bases and J lost 4, with 7 bases in between. CDR3 sequence reads: CASSRGPTEAFF. The CDR3 bases are TGTGCCAGCAGCCGGGGGCCCACTGAAGCTTTCTTT.

This clone was counted once. V and J are TRBV7-2 and TRBJ2-3, with 14 nucleotides matching TRBD2. Losses at the gene ends were 1 base for V and 11 bases for J; bases not matched to a gene: 5. Germline lookup yields CDR1 SGHTA and CDR2 FQGNSA. The CDR3 is 15 residues long. Written as DNA, the CDR3 is TGTGCCAGCAGCTTAGGACTAGCGGGGGGGGATGGGCAGTATTTT. It yields the protein CASSLGLAGGDGQYF.

The rearrangement joins TRBV14 to TRBJ2-3; 9 bases fit TRBD2. CDR1 and CDR2 (germline): SGHDN, FVKESK. Unmatched junction bases numbered 9, after V lost 1 base and J lost 1 base. This CDR3 comprises 18 residues. CDR3 sequence: CASSQGRLAGPRTDTQYF. CDR3 bases: TGTGCCAGCAGCCAAGGACGGCTAGCGGGGCCTCGCACAGATACGCAGTATTTT.

V usage is TRBV7-3 and J usage is TRBJ2-2; tentative D call: TRBD1 (6 bases). This CDR3 is built from 14 residues. V lost 4 bases to trimming and J lost 7 bases, with 13 bases between them. The germline CDR1 and CDR2 sequences are SGHTA and FQGTGA. The CDR3 protein is CASSSTGTLGELFF. Here the CDR3 DNA reads TGTGCCAGCAGCTCAACCGGGACACTCGGGGAGCTGTTTTTT.

The chain has TRBV3-1 (or the pseudogene TRBV3-2) and TRBJ2-3; TRBD2 matches 8 bases. Germline CDR1 LGHDT, CDR2 YNNKEL (reference sequence). The CDR3 is 16 amino acids. V lost 1 base to trimming and J lost 1 base; unmatched junction nucleotides: 4. CDR3 residues: CASSQGGGGRTDTQYF. Here the CDR3 DNA reads TGTGCCAGCAGCCAAGGGGGCGGGGGGCGCACAGATACGCAGTATTTT.

The V gene is TRBV2, the J gene TRBJ1-2; D might be TRBD1 (5 bases). CDR1 and CDR2 (germline): SNHLY, FYNNEI. Trimming pared 7 bases from V and 6 bases from J, leaving 21 bases between. This CDR3 spans 15 amino acids. The DNA for the CDR3 is TGTGCCAGCACCGCTACCGGGACCCCTCAAAATGGCTACACCTTC. This translates into CASTATGTPQNGYTF.

The chain uses TRBV6-1 and TRBJ2-5; D is perhaps TRBD1 (5 bases). The V gene lost 0 bases and the J gene lost 7 bases, with 15 bases spanning the gap. There are 15 residues in the CDR3. CDR1 is MNHNS, CDR2 SASEGT, per germline. The CDR3 loop is CASSEAVAVQGTQYF. CDR3 sequence (DNA): TGTGCCAGCAGTGAAGCGGTGGCAGTTCAGGGGACCCAGTACTTC.

The rearrangement links TRBV28 to TRBJ2-7; D not resolved. The V end was cut by 5 bases, the J end by 4 bases, with 15 bases between. The CDR3 has 14 amino acids. CDR1 is MDHEN and CDR2 is SYDVKM in the germline V gene. DNA of the CDR3: TGTGCCAGCAGTCGATTGCCCCCTCCTTACGAGCAGTACTTC. This sequence encodes CASSRLPPPYEQYF.

This chain joins TRBV19 and TRBJ2-3; 14 bases match TRBD2. CDR1 is LNHDA, CDR2 SQIVND, per germline (reference sequence). The trim removed 4 bases at V and 6 bases at J, leaving 9 bases unmatched. The CDR3 is made up of 17 amino acids. The CDR3 sequence is CASSTKRTSGGLDTQYF. Here the CDR3 DNA reads TGTGCCAGTAGTACAAAAAGGACTAGCGGGGGGCTGGATACGCAGTATTTT.

The rearrangement links TRBV7-6 to TRBJ2-7, with 7 positions matching TRBD2. The CDR3 is made up of 13 amino acids. V shed 3 bases and J 4 bases; nucleotides not matched to a gene: 3. Germline CDR1 is SGHVS and CDR2 is FNYEAQ. CDR3 region: CASSLGGTYEQYF. DNA of the CDR3: TGTGCCAGCAGCTTGGGAGGGACTTACGAGCAGTACTTC.

This rearrangement joins TRBV5-1 to TRBJ2-1; D is undetermined. This CDR3 has 12 amino acids. Looked up from germline, CDR1 is SGHRS and CDR2 is YFSETQ. Trimming stripped 1 base from V and 7 bases from J, with 6 bases between. CDR3 in amino acids: CASSLSLNEQFF. CDR3 nucleotide sequence: TGCGCCAGCAGCTTGTCGTTAAATGAGCAGTTCTTC.

The chain couples TRBV12-2 to TRBJ2-2; the table assigns TRBD2, which was not confirmed against the DNA. TRBV12-2 is listed as a pseudogene. The CDR3 covers 18 residues. The CDR3 region has the DNA TGTGCAAGTCGCTCCGGCGGGTTCCGGGGAACGAACACCGGGGAGCTGTTTTTT. Translation: CASRSGGFRGTNTGELFF.